This TCR beta chain derives from a study of immune cell composition in non-small cell lung cancer. About the research overall: Tumours were mainly lung adenocarcinoma or squamous cell carcinoma. Study outcomes and limitations: Shared sequences between tumour-reactive and dominant in vivo clones were not proven. Roughly 75% of squamous and about 31% of adenocarcinoma cases had tumour-associated clones >0.5%. Adenocarcinomas with higher top tumour-associated clone frequency had more reactive TILs.

The normal lung sample lay at least 3 cm, and maximally far, from the tumour. In the case of this clone: Its antigen is not identified.

The data were produced by immunoSEQ multiplex PCR, yet TCRdb's version contains in-frame clones alone and is incomplete. The sample includes approximately 6,600 clones, around 77% seen only once; the top ten take just under 6.5%. V was cut by 5 bases and J by 9 bases, with 14 bases left in between. CDR1 and CDR2 (germline): SGHVS, FQNEAQ. The CDR3 extends over 13 amino acids. The source material was non-adjacent lung tissue. This receptor was identified in a human donor with non-small cell lung cancer. The rearrangement uses TRBV7-8 and TRBJ1-5; D is unresolved. The CDR3 nucleotides read TGTGCCAGCAGCCCAACTACGGGTGGGCCCCAGCATTTT. Amino acids: CASSPTTGGPQHF.